This T cell receptor beta chain was retrieved from a study of T cell responses to AZD1222 COVID-19 vaccine. Germline V gives CDR1 MGHDK, CDR2 SYGVNS. The CDR3 has 15 residues. V trimming: 4 bases; J trimming: 3 bases; junction bases outside the gene matches: 8. To note about this clone: Its antigen remains unidentified.

The assay was immunoSEQ multiplex PCR, and TCRdb's table has in-frame clones only and misses some. Seen here are approximately 99,000 clones, about nine tenths observed once, and the top ten hold around 3.3%. Study observations and caveats: Repertoire sampling occurred only after the peak T cell response. It should be noted that donors were predominantly white British and more often female, and clonal diversity was possibly underestimated. Per reports, nearly half of all spike-specific TCRs target regions that are unmutated in variants.

Sequences were derived from peripheral blood, sampled on day 0 of MenACWY control vaccination. The chain links TRBV25-1 to TRBJ1-1; 7 positions agree with TRBD1. The clonotype comes from an adult in good health. As DNA, the CDR3 is TGTGCCAGCAGTGGTACACCAACAGGGGACACTGAAGCTTTCTTT. This translates into CASSGTPTGDTEAFF. The complete variable domain, with remaining parts taken from reference TRBV25-1 and TRBJ1-1, reads EADIYQTPRYLVIGTGKKITLECSQTMGHDKMYWYQQDPGMELHLIHYSYGVNSTEKGDLSSESTVSRIRTEHFPLTLESARPSHTSQYLCASSGTPTGDTEAFFGQGTRLTVV.